The rows below give T cell receptor beta chains drawn from one sample of a study of radiotherapy plus CTLA-4 blockade in lung cancer. Libraries were prepared by immunoSEQ multiplex PCR; TCRdb keeps only in-frame clonotypes and omits some of them. Here the sample spans roughly 100,000 clones, approximately 81% being singletons. Sequencing used peripheral blood, obtained from a patient treated with radiotherapy plus ipilimumab. These receptors were obtained from a human donor with non-small cell lung cancer that progressed on radiotherapy plus ipilimumab. Some clones in this sample may be carry-over from other donors' samples. Both conserved end residues are part of each CDR3. The D gene is left open where the match is weak. Rows give clone size only sometimes, using once, few, many, or a class for an expanded clone.

D	V	J	size	DNA	CDR3
TRBD1	TRBV14	TRBJ2-1	-	TGTGCCAGCAGCCCACCCCGACAGGGTTGGTCCTACAATGAGCAGTTCTTC	CASSPPRQGWSYNEQFF
TRBD1	TRBV5-1	TRBJ2-3	-	TGCGCCAGCAGTACTACCGGGACAGGGAGTATCACAGATACGCAGTATTTT	CASSTTGTGSITDTQYF
-	TRBV5-1	TRBJ2-5	-	TGCGCCAGCAGCTTCGCGGGTGCCCAAGAGACCCAGTACTTC	CASSFAGAQETQYF
-	TRBV2	TRBJ2-5	-	TGTGCCAGCAGTGACAACAGCGGGGAGACCCAGTACTTC	CASSDNSGETQYF
-	TRBV18	TRBJ1-1	-	TGTGCCAGCTCACCGGTAGGGGCAGGGGTGAACACTGAAGCTTTCTTT	CASSPVGAGVNTEAFF
-	TRBV10-3	TRBJ1-1	-	TGTGCCATCAGTGGGCCCGACACTGAAGCTTTCTTT	CAISGPDTEAFF
-	TRBV6-1	TRBJ2-2	few	TGTGCCACCCTGAACCCGCACACCGGGGAGCTGTTTTTT	CATLNPHTGELFF
-	TRBV4-2	TRBJ2-5	-	TGTGCCAGCAGCCAGGAATACCTGGGGGGCGTTGAGACCCAGTACTTC	CASSQEYLGGVETQYF
TRBD1	TRBV19	TRBJ2-2	-	TGTGCCAGTAGTATAGGGGTCAACAGGGGAGACACCGGGGAGCTGTTTTTT	CASSIGVNRGDTGELFF
-	TRBV5-1	TRBJ1-2	-	TGCGCCAGCAGCTTGGACAATTCTTTTGGGATCTACACCTTC	CASSLDNSFGIYTF
TRBD1	TRBV9	TRBJ2-1	once	TGTGCCAGCAGCGTAGACAGGGGGGCCACCTCCAATGAGCAGTTCTTC	CASSVDRGATSNEQFF
-	TRBV19	TRBJ1-6	-	TGTGCCAGTAGTATTGGGGGACTGAGGTCACCCCTCCACTTT	CASSIGGLRSPLHF
-	TRBV19	TRBJ1-1	-	TGTGCCAGCCTCCGGGAGGGTAGGGCTTTCTTT	CASLREGRAFF
-	TRBV9	TRBJ1-3	-	TGTGCCAGCAGCGGATCCCGGGAATCCTCTGGAAACACCATATATTTT	CASSGSRESSGNTIYF
-	TRBV10-3	TRBJ1-2	-	TGTGCCATCAGTGACTTCACAGGGAATCTTCTTAAATATGGCTACACCTTC	CAISDFTGNLLKYGYTF
TRBD2	TRBV19	TRBJ2-1	-	TGTGCCAGCCAGAGACTAGCGGGGGACAATGAGCAGTTCTTC	CASQRLAGDNEQFF